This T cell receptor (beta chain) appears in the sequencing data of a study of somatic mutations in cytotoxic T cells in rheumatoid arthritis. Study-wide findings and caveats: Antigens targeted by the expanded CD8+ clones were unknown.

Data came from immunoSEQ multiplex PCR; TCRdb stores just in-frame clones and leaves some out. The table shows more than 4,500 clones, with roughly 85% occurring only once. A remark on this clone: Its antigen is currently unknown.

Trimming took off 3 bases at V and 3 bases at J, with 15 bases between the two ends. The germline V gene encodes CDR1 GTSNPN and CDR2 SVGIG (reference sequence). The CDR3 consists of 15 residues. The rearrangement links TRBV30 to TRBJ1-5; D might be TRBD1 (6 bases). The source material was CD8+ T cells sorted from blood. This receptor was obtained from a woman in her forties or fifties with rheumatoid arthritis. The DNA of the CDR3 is TGTGCCTGGAGGGAACAGGGATTCCCCAATCAGCCCCAGCATTTT. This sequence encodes CAWREQGFPNQPQHF.